The T cell receptor (beta chain) described here comes from a study of CD8+ T cells in alopecia areata. Study conclusions and caveats: Whereas mice showed it more clearly, TCR sharing across patients was murkier, possibly because of HLA.

The CDR3 contains 12 residues. CDR1 is SNHLY and CDR2 is FYNNEI in the germline V gene. V lost 5 bases to trimming and J lost 13 bases, with 15 bases between them. As concerns this clone: Its antigen is not known.

Investigators isolated RNA and reverse transcribed it into cDNA to act as the sequencing template. Some clones are missing from TCRdb's copy, which holds only in-frame ones; the method was immunoSEQ multiplex PCR. Of around 120,000 clones listed, 55% to 65% are singletons. The sequenced material came from CD4+ T cells sorted from blood. The V gene is TRBV2, the J gene TRBJ2-1, with D perhaps assigned TRBD1 or TRBD2 (5 bases each). This sequence originates from a human donor in good health. The CDR3 DNA reads as TGTGCCAGCAGTCCGAGGAGAGGGGCCCAGTTCTTC. It yields the protein CASSPRRGAQFF.